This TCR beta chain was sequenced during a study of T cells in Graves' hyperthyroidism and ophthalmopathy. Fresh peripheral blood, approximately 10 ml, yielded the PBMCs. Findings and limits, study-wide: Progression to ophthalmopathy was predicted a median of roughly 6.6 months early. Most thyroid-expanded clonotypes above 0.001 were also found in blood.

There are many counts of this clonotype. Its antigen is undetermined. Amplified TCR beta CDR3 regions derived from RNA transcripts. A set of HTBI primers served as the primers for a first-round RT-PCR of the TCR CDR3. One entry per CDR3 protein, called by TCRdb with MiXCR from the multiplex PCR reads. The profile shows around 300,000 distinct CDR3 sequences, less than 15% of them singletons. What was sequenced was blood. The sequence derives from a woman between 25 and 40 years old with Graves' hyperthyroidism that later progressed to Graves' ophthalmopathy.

The CDR3 DNA is TGTGCCAGCAGCCAAGGGACTAGCGGGACGCAAGAGACCCAGTACTTC. Protein: CASSQGTSGTQETQYF. The chain employs TRBV11-3 and TRBJ2-5; TRBD2 matches at 13 bases. J gave up 2 bases and V 5 bases, and 5 bases lay outside the gene matches. Germline CDR1 and CDR2: SGHNT and YENEEA. The CDR3 totals 16 residues.